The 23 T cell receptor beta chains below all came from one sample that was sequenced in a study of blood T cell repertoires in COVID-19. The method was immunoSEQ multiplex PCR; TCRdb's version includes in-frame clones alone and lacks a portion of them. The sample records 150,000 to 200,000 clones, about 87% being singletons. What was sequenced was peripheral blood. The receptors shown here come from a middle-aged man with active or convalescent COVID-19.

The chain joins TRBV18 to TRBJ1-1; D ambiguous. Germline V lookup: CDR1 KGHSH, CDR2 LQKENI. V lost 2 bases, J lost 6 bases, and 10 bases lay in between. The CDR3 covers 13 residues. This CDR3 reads CASSPALRAEAFF. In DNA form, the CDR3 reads TGTGCCAGCTCACCAGCCTTACGGGCTGAAGCTTTCTTT. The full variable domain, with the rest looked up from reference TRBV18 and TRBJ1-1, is NAGVMQNPRHLVRRRGQEARLRCSPMKGHSHVYWYRQLPEEGLKFMVYLQKENIIDESGMPKERFSAEFPKEGPSILRIQQVVRGDSAAYFCASSPALRAEAFFGQGTRLTVV.

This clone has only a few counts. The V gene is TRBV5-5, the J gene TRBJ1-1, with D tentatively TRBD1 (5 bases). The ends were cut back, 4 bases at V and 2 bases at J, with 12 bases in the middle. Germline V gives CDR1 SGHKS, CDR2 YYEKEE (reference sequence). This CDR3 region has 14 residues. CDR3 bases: TGTGCCAGCAGCCTCTTAGACAGAAACACTGAAGCTTTCTTT. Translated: CASSLLDRNTEAFF.

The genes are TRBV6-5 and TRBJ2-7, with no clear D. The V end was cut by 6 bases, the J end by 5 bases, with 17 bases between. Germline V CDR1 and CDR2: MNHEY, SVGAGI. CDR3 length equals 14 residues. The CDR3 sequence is CASSLVLAGDEQYF. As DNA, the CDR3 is TGTGCCAGCAGCCTAGTCCTGGCCGGAGACGAGCAGTACTTC.

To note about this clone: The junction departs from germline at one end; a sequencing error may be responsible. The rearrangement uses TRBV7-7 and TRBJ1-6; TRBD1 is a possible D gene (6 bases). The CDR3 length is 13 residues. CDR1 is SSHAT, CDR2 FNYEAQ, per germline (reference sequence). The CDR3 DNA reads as TGTGCTAGCAGCAGTAAACAGGGTTCACCCCTCCACTTT. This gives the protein CASSSKQGSPLHF.

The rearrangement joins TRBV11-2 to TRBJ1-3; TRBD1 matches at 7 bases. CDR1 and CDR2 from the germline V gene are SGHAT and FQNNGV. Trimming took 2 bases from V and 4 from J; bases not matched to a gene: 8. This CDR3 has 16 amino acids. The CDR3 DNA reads TGTGCCAGCAGCTTACATCAGGGGGGCTCGGGAAACACCATATATTTT. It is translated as CASSLHQGGSGNTIYF. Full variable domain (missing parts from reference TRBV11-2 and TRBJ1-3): EAGVAQSPRYKIIEKRQSVAFWCNPISGHATLYWYQQILGQGPKLLIQFQNNGVVDDSQLPKDRFSAERLKGVDSTLKIQPAKLEDSAVYLCASSLHQGGSGNTIYFGEGSWLTVV.

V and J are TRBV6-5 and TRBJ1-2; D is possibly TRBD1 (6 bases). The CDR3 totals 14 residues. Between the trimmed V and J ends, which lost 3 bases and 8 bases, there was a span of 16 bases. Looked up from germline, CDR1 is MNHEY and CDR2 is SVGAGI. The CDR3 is CASSYGGRAYGYTF. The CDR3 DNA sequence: TGTGCCAGCAGTTATGGGGGCAGGGCCTACGGCTACACCTTC.

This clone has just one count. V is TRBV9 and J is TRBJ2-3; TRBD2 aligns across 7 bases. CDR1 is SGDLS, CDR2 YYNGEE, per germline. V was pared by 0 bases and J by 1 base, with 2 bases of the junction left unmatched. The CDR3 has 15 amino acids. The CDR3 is CASSVGSGGTDTQYF. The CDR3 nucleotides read TGTGCCAGCAGCGTAGGGAGCGGGGGCACAGATACGCAGTATTTT.

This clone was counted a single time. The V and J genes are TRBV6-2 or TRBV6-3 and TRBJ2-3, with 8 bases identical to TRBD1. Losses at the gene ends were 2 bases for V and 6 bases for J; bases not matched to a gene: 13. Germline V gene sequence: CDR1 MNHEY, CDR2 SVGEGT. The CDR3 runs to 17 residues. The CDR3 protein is CASSYLAVGQGYDTQYF. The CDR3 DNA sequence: TGTGCCAGCAGTTACCTGGCGGTCGGACAGGGATACGATACGCAGTATTTT.

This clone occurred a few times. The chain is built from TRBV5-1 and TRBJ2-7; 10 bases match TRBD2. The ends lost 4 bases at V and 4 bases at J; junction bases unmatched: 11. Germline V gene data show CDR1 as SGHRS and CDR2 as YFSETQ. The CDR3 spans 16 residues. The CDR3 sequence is CASSPTGGTSAYEQYF. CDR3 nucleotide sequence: TGCGCCAGCAGCCCGACTGGCGGGACTAGCGCGTACGAGCAGTACTTC.

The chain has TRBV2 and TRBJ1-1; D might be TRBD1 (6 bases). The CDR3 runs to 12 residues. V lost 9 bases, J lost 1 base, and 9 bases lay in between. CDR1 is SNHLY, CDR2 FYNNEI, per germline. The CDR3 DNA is TGTGCCAGAGGGACATCGAACACTGAAGCTTTCTTT. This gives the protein CARGTSNTEAFF.

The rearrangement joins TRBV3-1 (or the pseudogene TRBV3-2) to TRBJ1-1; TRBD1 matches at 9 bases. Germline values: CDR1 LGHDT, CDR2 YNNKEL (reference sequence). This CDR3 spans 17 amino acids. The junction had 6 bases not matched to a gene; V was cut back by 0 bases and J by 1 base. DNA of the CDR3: TGTGCCAGCAGCCAAGAACAGGGGGCATTTTGGAACACTGAAGCTTTCTTT. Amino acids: CASSQEQGAFWNTEAFF.

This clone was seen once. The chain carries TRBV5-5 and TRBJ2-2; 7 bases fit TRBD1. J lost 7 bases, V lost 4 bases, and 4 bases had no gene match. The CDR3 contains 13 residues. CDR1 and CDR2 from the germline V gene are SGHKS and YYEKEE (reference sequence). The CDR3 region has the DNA TGTGCCAGCAGCCTGACAGGGCACGGGGAGCTGTTTTTT. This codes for CASSLTGHGELFF.

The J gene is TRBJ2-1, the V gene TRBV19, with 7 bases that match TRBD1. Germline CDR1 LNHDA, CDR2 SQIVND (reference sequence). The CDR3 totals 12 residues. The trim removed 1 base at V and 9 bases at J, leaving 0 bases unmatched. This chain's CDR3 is CASSIAGGEQFF. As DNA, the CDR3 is TGTGCCAGTAGTATAGCAGGGGGTGAGCAGTTCTTC.

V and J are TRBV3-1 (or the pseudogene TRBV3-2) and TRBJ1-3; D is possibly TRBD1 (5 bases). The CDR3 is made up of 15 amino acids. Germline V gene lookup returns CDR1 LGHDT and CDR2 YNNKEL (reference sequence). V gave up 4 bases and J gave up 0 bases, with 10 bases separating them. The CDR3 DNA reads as TGTGCCAGCAGCCGACAGAGCCTCTCTGGAAACACCATATATTTT. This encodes CASSRQSLSGNTIYF.

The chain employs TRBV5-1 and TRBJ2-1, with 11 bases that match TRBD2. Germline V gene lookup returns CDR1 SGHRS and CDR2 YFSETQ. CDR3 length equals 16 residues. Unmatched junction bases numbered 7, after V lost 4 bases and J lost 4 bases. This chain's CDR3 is CASSVTSGGVYNEQFF. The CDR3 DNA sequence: TGCGCCAGCAGCGTAACTAGCGGGGGCGTATACAATGAGCAGTTCTTC. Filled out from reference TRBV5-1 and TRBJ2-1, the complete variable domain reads KAGVTQTPRYLIKTRGQQVTLSCSPISGHRSVSWYQQTPGQGLQFLFEYFSETQRNKGNFPGRFSGRQFSNSRSEMNVSTLELGDSALYLCASSVTSGGVYNEQFFGPGTRLTVL.

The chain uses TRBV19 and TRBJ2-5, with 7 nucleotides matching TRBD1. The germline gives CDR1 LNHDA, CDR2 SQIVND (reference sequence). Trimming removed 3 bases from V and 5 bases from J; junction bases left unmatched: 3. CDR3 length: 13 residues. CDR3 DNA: TGTGCCAGTAGTATCAACAGGGGTGAGACCCAGTACTTC. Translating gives CASSINRGETQYF. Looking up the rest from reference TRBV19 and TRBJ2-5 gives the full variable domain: DGGITQSPKYLFRKEGQNVTLSCEQNLNHDAMYWYRQDPGQGLRLIYYSQIVNDFQKGDIAEGYSVSREKKESFPLTVTSAQKNPTAFYLCASSINRGETQYFGPGTRLLVL.

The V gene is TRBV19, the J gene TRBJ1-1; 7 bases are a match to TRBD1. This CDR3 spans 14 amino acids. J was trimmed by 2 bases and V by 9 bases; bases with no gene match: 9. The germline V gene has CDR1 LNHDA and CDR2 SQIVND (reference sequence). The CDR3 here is CASTTGPINTEAFF. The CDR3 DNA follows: TGTGCCAGCACGACAGGGCCTATTAACACTGAAGCTTTCTTT.

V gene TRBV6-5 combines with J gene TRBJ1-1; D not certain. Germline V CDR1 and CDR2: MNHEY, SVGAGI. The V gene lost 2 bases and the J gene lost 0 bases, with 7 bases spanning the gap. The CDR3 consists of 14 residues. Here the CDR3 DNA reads TGTGCCAGCAGTTACGCAACAATGAACACTGAAGCTTTCTTT. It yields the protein CASSYATMNTEAFF.

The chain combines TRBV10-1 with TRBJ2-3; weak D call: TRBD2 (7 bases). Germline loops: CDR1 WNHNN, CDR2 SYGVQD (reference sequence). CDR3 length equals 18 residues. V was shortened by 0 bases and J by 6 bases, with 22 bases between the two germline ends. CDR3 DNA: TGCGCCAGCAGTGAGTCAGAGGGACACCTAGGGGGGGCGGATACGCAGTATTTT. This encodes CASSESEGHLGGADTQYF.

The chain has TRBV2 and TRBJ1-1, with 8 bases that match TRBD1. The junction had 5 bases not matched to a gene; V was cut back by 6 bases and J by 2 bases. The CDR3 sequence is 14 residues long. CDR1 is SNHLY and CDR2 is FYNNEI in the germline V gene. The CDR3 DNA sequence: TGTGCCAGCAGCTTCGACAGGGGAAACACTGAAGCTTTCTTT. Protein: CASSFDRGNTEAFF.

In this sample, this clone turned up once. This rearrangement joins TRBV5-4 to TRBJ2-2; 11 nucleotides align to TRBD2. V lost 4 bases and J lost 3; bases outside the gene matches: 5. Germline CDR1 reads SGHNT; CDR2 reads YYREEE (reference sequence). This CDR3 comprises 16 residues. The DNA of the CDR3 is TGTGCCAGCAGCACCTCTAGCGGGGGGTACACCGGGGAGCTGTTTTTT. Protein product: CASSTSSGGYTGELFF.

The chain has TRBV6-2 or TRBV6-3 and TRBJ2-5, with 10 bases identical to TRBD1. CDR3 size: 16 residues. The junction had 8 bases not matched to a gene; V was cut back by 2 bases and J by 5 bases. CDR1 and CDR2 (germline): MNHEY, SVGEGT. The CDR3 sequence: CASSYHPPGQGETQYF. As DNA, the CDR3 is TGTGCCAGCAGTTACCATCCCCCGGGACAGGGGGAGACCCAGTACTTC.

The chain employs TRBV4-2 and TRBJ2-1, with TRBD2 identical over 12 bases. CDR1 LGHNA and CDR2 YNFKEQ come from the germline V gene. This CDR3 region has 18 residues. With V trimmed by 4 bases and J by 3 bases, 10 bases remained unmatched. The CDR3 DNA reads TGTGCCAGCAGCCGATATCCCGGACTAGCGGGGATCTACAATGAGCAGTTCTTC. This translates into CASSRYPGLAGIYNEQFF.